This note documents a single TCR beta chain sequence. The CDR3 does not end in the conserved phenylalanine or tryptophan, so this is likely a read error. No DNA is shown, since the ends of the CDR3 on it are uncertain; the CDR3 is the one TCRdb lists. The sample belongs to a study of blood T cell repertoires in COVID-19. Study overall: The United States, Italy and Spain provided the acute and convalescent COVID-19 samples.

Ends included, the CDR3 has 17 residues. The protocol was immunoSEQ multiplex PCR, while the TCRdb copy is restricted to in-frame clones and leaves out a portion. The sample consists of about 280,000 clones, 70% to 90% of them appearing once. The specimen sequenced was PBMCs or T cells enriched from blood (not recorded which). This sequence originates from a woman in her sixties or seventies in a cohort exposed to, infected with or recovered from COVID-19 (not recorded which). V usage is TRBV21-1 and J usage is TRBJ2-7; the D call of TRBD2 is as the table states it, not checked on the DNA. TRBV21-1 is a listed pseudogene. The CDR3: CASSREHTSYEQYFGLT.